Shown below are 9 T cell receptor beta chains from a single sample sequenced in a study of T cells after yellow fever vaccination. MiXCR, applied by TCRdb to the 5' RACE reads, yields one record per CDR3 protein. The sample carries about 580,000 distinct CDR3 sequences, less than 20% recorded once. Sequencing used PBMCs, obtained about 5 days after the first yellow fever vaccination. All receptors come from a man aged 18 to 29 who received the YFV17D yellow fever vaccine.

This clonotype occurred once. V gene TRBV20-1 combines with J gene TRBJ1-2, with 9 positions matching TRBD1. This CDR3 has 12 residues. The germline CDR1 and CDR2 sequences are DFQATT and SNEGSKA (reference sequence). V lost 3 bases, J lost 7 bases, and 3 bases stayed unmatched. The DNA of the CDR3 is TGCAGTGCTAGGGGGACAGGGATTGGCTACACCTTC. Amino acid sequence: CSARGTGIGYTF.

This chain links TRBV20-1 with TRBJ2-6, with TRBD1 as a possible D gene (6 bases). The V gene lost 5 bases and the J gene lost 0 bases, with 17 bases spanning the gap. The germline V gene has CDR1 DFQATT and CDR2 SNEGSKA (reference sequence). The CDR3 runs 17 residues. The CDR3 sequence: CSAVAMGAASGANVLTF. The CDR3 DNA sequence: TGCAGTGCTGTCGCAATGGGGGCAGCCTCTGGGGCCAACGTCCTGACTTTC.

The CDR3 reads CASSFGGLQPQHF. The CDR3 bases are TGTGCCAGCAGTTTCGGGGGGCTGCAGCCCCAGCATTTT. The rearrangement joins TRBV12-3 or TRBV12-4 to TRBJ1-5, with D tentatively TRBD1 (6 bases). The V gene lost 3 bases and the J gene lost 7 bases, with 10 bases spanning the gap. The CDR3 is 13 residues long.

This clonotype was detected only a few times. This chain uses TRBV4-1 with TRBJ1-1, with D possibly TRBD1 on 5 matching bases. The CDR3 spans 17 residues. Germline V gene data show CDR1 as MGHRA and CDR2 as YSYEKL. V lost 4 bases and J lost 0, with 18 bases in between. CDR3 protein: CASSRDQAGGLNTEAFF. CDR3 coding DNA: TGCGCCAGCAGCCGCGATCAGGCCGGGGGGTTGAACACTGAAGCTTTCTTT.

The chain carries TRBV12-3 or TRBV12-4 and TRBJ2-3; D unclear. Deletions cut 5 bases from V and 0 bases from J, with 9 bases between. This CDR3 has 14 residues. Here the CDR3 reads CASSLRYSTDTQYF. The DNA of the CDR3 is TGTGCCAGCAGTCTTCGTTATAGCACAGATACGCAGTATTTT.

The V and J genes are TRBV6-2 or TRBV6-3 and TRBJ2-1, with 9 positions matching TRBD2. The CDR3 spans 13 residues. V dropped 6 bases and J dropped 5; count of bases not matched to a gene: 2. CDR1 and CDR2 (germline): MNHEY, SVGEGT. CDR3 sequence: CASRPSGDNEQFF. The DNA for the CDR3 is TGTGCCAGCAGGCCTAGCGGGGACAATGAGCAGTTCTTC.

This clonotype was counted between two and nine times. The V and J genes are TRBV15 and TRBJ1-5; possibly TRBD1 for D (5 bases). The CDR3 spans 13 residues. With 0 bases removed from V and 7 bases from J, the gap between germline ends came to 7 bases. Germline V CDR1 and CDR2: LNHNV, YYDKDF (reference sequence). DNA for the CDR3: TGTGCCACCAGCAGAGACAGGGAGCAGCCCCAGCATTTT. Residues: CATSRDREQPQHF.

This clonotype was counted between two and nine times. The V gene is TRBV5-1, the J gene TRBJ1-1; no firm D call. Trimming removed 3 bases from V and 1 base from J, with 13 bases in between. This CDR3 is 15 amino acids long. The germline gives CDR1 SGHRS, CDR2 YFSETQ. The CDR3: CASSYYRTGNTEAFF. The CDR3 DNA is TGCGCCAGCAGCTATTACAGAACCGGGAACACTGAAGCTTTCTTT. Drawing the rest from reference TRBV5-1 and TRBJ1-1, the complete variable domain is KAGVTQTPRYLIKTRGQQVTLSCSPISGHRSVSWYQQTPGQGLQFLFEYFSETQRNKGNFPGRFSGRQFSNSRSEMNVSTLELGDSALYLCASSYYRTGNTEAFFGQGTRLTVV.

CDR3 DNA sequence: TGCGCCAGCAGCCAAGAAGGGGGCGGTGAGCAGTTCTTC. Protein sequence: CASSQEGGGEQFF. The rearrangement uses TRBV4-1 and TRBJ2-1, with 7 bases fitting TRBD1. J was trimmed by 9 bases and V by 0 bases; bases with no gene match: 2. Germline CDR1 reads MGHRA; CDR2 reads YSYEKL. This CDR3 region has 13 residues.